These T cell receptor beta chains were read from a single sample in a study of beta chain features in type 1 diabetes. Profiled with immunoSEQ multiplex PCR; TCRdb holds only in-frame clones, not every one. The sample has hundreds of thousands of clones, about 10% seen once; the top ten hold roughly 0.046%. Sequenced input: naive CD4+ T cells from blood. All receptors come from a woman between 18 and 29 years old in good health. The conserved cysteine and the conserved F or W are not part of the CDR3 here. Fields, in order: J gene, clone size, V gene, CDR3 protein. Clone size is stated in some rows and not others, as once, few, many or a class when expanded.

J gene: TRBJ2-1; clone size: -; V gene: TRBV29-1; CDR3 protein: SGTGTSGYYNEQF
J gene: TRBJ2-1; clone size: few; V gene: TRBV7-2; CDR3 protein: ASSLSGLARTFNEQF
J gene: TRBJ2-7; clone size: few; V gene: TRBV4-3; CDR3 protein: ASSQGVGWLEQY
J gene: TRBJ2-3; clone size: few; V gene: TRBV14; CDR3 protein: ASSRPSGRRGTDTQY
J gene: TRBJ2-2; clone size: -; V gene: TRBV7-2; CDR3 protein: ASSLKGQGSNTGELF
J gene: TRBJ2-7; clone size: once; V gene: TRBV5-4; CDR3 protein: ASSLGAGGESYEQY
J gene: TRBJ1-4; clone size: few; V gene: TRBV28; CDR3 protein: ASSLWTGTNEKLF
J gene: TRBJ1-5; clone size: few; V gene: TRBV23-1; CDR3 protein: ASSLNSNQPQH
J gene: TRBJ2-2; clone size: few; V gene: TRBV10-3; CDR3 protein: AIRPGSTGELF
J gene: -; clone size: -; V gene: TRBV29-1; CDR3 protein: SVGSGRASYEQY
J gene: TRBJ1-2; clone size: -; V gene: TRBV18; CDR3 protein: ASSPAAGGTNYGYT
J gene: TRBJ2-3; clone size: few; V gene: TRBV11-1; CDR3 protein: ASTHGIYTDTQY
J gene: TRBJ2-3; clone size: few; V gene: TRBV2; CDR3 protein: ASSERGLNTQY
J gene: TRBJ2-3; clone size: -; V gene: TRBV12-5; CDR3 protein: ASGLITDTQY
J gene: TRBJ2-1; clone size: -; V gene: TRBV9; CDR3 protein: ASSASNEQF
J gene: TRBJ2-7; clone size: -; V gene: TRBV7-9; CDR3 protein: ASSSLPYEQY
J gene: TRBJ2-7; clone size: -; V gene: TRBV30; CDR3 protein: AWSTGLVVSEQY
J gene: TRBJ2-7; clone size: few; V gene: TRBV10-3; CDR3 protein: AIRGQGADSYEQY
J gene: TRBJ2-1; clone size: -; V gene: TRBV5-1; CDR3 protein: ASSFRTPPYNEQF
J gene: TRBJ2-1; clone size: -; V gene: TRBV28; CDR3 protein: ASSFLSRDKGNEQF
J gene: TRBJ2-4; clone size: -; V gene: TRBV5-4; CDR3 protein: ASSTSGRVMDQY
J gene: TRBJ2-2; clone size: -; V gene: TRBV2; CDR3 protein: ASRSGRGYAGELF
J gene: TRBJ2-4; clone size: -; V gene: TRBV18; CDR3 protein: ASSPGDYVQY
J gene: TRBJ1-4; clone size: few; V gene: TRBV28; CDR3 protein: ASSSRGRGTGNEKLF
J gene: TRBJ2-1; clone size: -; V gene: TRBV2; CDR3 protein: ASSPDGWGEQF
J gene: TRBJ1-1; clone size: once; V gene: TRBV5-4; CDR3 protein: ASSPIYPTDTENMNTEAF
J gene: TRBJ1-1; clone size: few; V gene: TRBV28; CDR3 protein: ASSLRSPRAF
J gene: TRBJ1-1; clone size: few; V gene: TRBV7-2; CDR3 protein: ASSPILGGDTEAF
J gene: TRBJ2-3; clone size: few; V gene: TRBV9; CDR3 protein: ASSVFPRSGGADTQY
J gene: TRBJ1-4; clone size: -; V gene: TRBV5-1; CDR3 protein: ASSLAAGDPKLF
J gene: TRBJ2-1; clone size: few; V gene: TRBV5-4; CDR3 protein: ASSVSGNYNEQF
J gene: TRBJ2-6; clone size: few; V gene: TRBV25-1; CDR3 protein: ASRARDRGSSGANVLT
J gene: TRBJ2-4; clone size: once; V gene: TRBV11-3; CDR3 protein: ASSRDGSSENIQY
J gene: TRBJ2-7; clone size: few; V gene: TRBV14; CDR3 protein: ASSPGRPEQY
J gene: TRBJ2-1; clone size: -; V gene: TRBV9; CDR3 protein: ASSTRLAGYNEQF
J gene: TRBJ1-4; clone size: -; V gene: TRBV14; CDR3 protein: ASSQDIGTKKLF
J gene: TRBJ1-5; clone size: -; V gene: TRBV7-2; CDR3 protein: ASSFEGAGYQPQH
J gene: TRBJ2-1; clone size: -; V gene: TRBV4-3; CDR3 protein: ASSTHPRESNEQF
J gene: TRBJ2-4; clone size: -; V gene: TRBV9; CDR3 protein: ASSVGDSIAKNIQY
J gene: TRBJ2-1; clone size: few; V gene: TRBV5-1; CDR3 protein: ASSLSPSRLRVGNEQF
J gene: TRBJ1-2; clone size: -; V gene: TRBV7-2; CDR3 protein: ASSFTTGVGGYT
J gene: TRBJ2-3; clone size: -; V gene: TRBV14; CDR3 protein: ASSQAPTTQY
J gene: TRBJ2-5; clone size: few; V gene: TRBV7-9; CDR3 protein: ASSQPTRTLHQETQY
J gene: TRBJ1-1; clone size: few; V gene: TRBV30; CDR3 protein: AWTQDSRTSEAF
J gene: TRBJ2-4; clone size: few; V gene: TRBV28; CDR3 protein: ASRGYGTTGVAKNIQY
J gene: TRBJ2-5; clone size: -; V gene: TRBV5-4; CDR3 protein: ASSSPGLAHQETQY
J gene: TRBJ2-3; clone size: -; V gene: TRBV28; CDR3 protein: ASSGAADTQY
J gene: TRBJ1-1; clone size: few; V gene: TRBV5-1; CDR3 protein: ASTSQGNTEAF
J gene: TRBJ2-7; clone size: few; V gene: TRBV7-9; CDR3 protein: ASSAWGLAAYEQY
J gene: TRBJ2-6; clone size: -; V gene: TRBV28; CDR3 protein: ASSSRASSGANVLT
J gene: TRBJ1-1; clone size: few; V gene: TRBV23-1; CDR3 protein: ASPTDLEAF
J gene: TRBJ2-5; clone size: -; V gene: TRBV6-5; CDR3 protein: ASSSQETQY
J gene: TRBJ2-3; clone size: -; V gene: TRBV15; CDR3 protein: ATSTLAGGVDTQY